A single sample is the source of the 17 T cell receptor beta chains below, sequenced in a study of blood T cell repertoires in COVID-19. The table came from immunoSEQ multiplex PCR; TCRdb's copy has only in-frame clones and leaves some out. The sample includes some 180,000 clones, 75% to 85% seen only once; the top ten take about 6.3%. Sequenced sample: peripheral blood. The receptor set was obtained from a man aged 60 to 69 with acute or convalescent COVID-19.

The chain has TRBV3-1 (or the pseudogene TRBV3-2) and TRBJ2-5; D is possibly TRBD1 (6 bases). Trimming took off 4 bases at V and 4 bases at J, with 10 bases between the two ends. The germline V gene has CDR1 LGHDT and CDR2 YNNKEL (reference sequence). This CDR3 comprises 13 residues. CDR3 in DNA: TGTGCCAGCAGCCGTACAGGGAGAGAGACCCAGTACTTC. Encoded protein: CASSRTGRETQYF.

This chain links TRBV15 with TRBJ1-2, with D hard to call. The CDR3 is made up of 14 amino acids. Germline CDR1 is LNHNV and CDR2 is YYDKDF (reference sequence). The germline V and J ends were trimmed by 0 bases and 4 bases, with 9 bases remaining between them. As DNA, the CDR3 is TGTGCCACCAGCAGAGAGGGAGTTGGCTATGGCTACACCTTC. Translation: CATSREGVGYGYTF. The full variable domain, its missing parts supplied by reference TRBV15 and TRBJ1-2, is DAMVIQNPRYQVTQFGKPVTLSCSQTLNHNVMYWYQQKSSQAPKLLFHYYDKDFNNEADTPDNFQSRRPNTSFCFLDIRSPGLGDTAMYLCATSREGVGYGYTFGSGTRLTVV.

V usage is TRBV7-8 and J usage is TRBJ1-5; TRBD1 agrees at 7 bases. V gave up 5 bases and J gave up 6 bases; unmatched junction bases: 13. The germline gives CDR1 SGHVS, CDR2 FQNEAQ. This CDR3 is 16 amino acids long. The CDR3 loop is CASSPMPGGQGQPQHF. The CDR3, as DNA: TGTGCCAGCAGCCCAATGCCAGGGGGGCAGGGTCAGCCCCAGCATTTT.

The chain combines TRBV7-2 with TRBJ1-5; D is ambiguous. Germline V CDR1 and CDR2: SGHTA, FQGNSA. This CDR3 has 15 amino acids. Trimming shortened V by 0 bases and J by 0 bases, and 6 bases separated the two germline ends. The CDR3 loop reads CASSLALFSNQPQHF. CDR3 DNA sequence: TGTGCCAGCAGCTTAGCCCTATTTAGCAATCAGCCCCAGCATTTT.

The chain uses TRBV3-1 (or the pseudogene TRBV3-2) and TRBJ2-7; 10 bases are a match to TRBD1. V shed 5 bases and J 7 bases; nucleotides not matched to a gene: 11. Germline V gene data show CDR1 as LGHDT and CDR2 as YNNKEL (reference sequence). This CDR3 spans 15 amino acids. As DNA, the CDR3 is TGTGCCAGCAGCTTCCCCACCGGGACAGGGGTTGAGCAGTACTTC. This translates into CASSFPTGTGVEQYF.

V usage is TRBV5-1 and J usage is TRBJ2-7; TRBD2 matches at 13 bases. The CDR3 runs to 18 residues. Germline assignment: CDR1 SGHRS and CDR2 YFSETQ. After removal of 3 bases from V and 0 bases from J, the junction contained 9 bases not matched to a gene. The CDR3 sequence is CASSWWTSGSFGSYEQYF. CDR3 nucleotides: TGCGCCAGCAGCTGGTGGACTAGCGGGAGTTTCGGCTCCTACGAGCAGTACTTC.

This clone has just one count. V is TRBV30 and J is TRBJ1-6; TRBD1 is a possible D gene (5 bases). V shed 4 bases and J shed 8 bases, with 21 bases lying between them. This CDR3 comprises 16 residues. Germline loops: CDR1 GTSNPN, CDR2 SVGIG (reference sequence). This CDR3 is CAWNLEGGPGDSPLHF. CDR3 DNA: TGTGCCTGGAACCTCGAGGGCGGCCCGGGGGATTCACCCCTCCACTTT.

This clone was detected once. CDR3 in DNA: TGCGCCAGCAGCTTCGATACTAGCGCGGGCACAGATACGCAGTATTTT. Translated, it gives CASSFDTSAGTDTQYF. V is TRBV5-1 and J is TRBJ2-3, with 7 nucleotides matching TRBD2. V lost 2 bases, J lost 1 base, and 7 bases stayed unmatched. This CDR3 contains 16 residues. Looked up from germline, CDR1 is SGHRS and CDR2 is YFSETQ. Full variable domain (outside the CDR3, taken from reference TRBV5-1 and TRBJ2-3): KAGVTQTPRYLIKTRGQQVTLSCSPISGHRSVSWYQQTPGQGLQFLFEYFSETQRNKGNFPGRFSGRQFSNSRSEMNVSTLELGDSALYLCASSFDTSAGTDTQYFGPGTRLTVL.

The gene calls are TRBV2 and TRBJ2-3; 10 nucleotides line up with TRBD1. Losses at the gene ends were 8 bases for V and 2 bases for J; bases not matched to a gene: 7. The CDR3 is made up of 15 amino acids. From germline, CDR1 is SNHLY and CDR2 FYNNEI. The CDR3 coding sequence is TGTGCCAGCGGACAGGGGGGCCTCTTCACAGATACGCAGTATTTT. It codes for CASGQGGLFTDTQYF.

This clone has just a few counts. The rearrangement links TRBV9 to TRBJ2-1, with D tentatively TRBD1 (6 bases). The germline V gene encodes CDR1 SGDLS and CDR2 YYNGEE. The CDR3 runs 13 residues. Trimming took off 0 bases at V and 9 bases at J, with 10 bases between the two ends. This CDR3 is CASSVVGALEQFF. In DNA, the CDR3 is TGTGCCAGCAGCGTAGTGGGGGCGCTTGAGCAGTTCTTC.

The CDR3 bases are TGTGCCAGCAGTTATATTTCAGCGAACACCGGGGAGCTGTTTTTT. It codes for CASSYISANTGELFF. The gene calls are TRBV6-5 and TRBJ2-2; D not resolved. CDR3 length equals 15 residues. V lost 3 bases and J lost 0, with 8 bases in between. Germline V gene lookup returns CDR1 MNHEY and CDR2 SVGAGI.

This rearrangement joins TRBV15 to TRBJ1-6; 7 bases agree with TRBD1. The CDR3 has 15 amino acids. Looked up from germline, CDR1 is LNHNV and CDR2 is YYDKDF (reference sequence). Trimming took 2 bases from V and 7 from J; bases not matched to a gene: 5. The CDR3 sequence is CATSRTGTENSPLHF. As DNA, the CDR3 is TGTGCCACCAGCAGAACCGGGACAGAGAATTCACCCCTCCACTTT.

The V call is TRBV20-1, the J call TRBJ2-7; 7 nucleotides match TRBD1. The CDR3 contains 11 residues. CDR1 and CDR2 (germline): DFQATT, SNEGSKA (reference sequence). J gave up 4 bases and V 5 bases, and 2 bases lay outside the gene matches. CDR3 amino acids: CSAGGQYEQYF. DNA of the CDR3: TGCAGTGCTGGGGGACAGTACGAGCAGTACTTC.

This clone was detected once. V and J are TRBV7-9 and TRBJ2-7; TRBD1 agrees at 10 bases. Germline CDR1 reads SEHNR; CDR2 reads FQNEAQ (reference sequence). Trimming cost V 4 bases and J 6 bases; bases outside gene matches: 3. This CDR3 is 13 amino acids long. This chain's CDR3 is CASSYDRGREQYF. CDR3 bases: TGTGCCAGCAGCTACGACAGGGGGCGCGAGCAGTACTTC.

Here the CDR3 reads CATPSTGLYSNQPQHF. CDR3 DNA: TGTGCCACCCCTTCCACAGGGTTATATAGCAATCAGCCCCAGCATTTT. V gene TRBV24-1 combines with J gene TRBJ1-5; tentatively, D is TRBD1 (6 bases). Looked up from germline, CDR1 is KGHDR and CDR2 is SFDVKD. The V end was cut by 9 bases, the J end by 0 bases, with 17 bases between. The CDR3 sequence is 16 residues long.

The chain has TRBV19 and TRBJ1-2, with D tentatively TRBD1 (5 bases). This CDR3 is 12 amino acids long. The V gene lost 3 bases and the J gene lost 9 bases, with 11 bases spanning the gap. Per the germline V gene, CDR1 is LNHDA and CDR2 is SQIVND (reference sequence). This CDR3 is CASSMYRMSYTF. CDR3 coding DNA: TGTGCCAGTAGTATGTACAGGATGAGCTACACCTTC. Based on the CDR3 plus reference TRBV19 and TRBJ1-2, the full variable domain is DGGITQSPKYLFRKEGQNVTLSCEQNLNHDAMYWYRQDPGQGLRLIYYSQIVNDFQKGDIAEGYSVSREKKESFPLTVTSAQKNPTAFYLCASSMYRMSYTFGSGTRLTVV.

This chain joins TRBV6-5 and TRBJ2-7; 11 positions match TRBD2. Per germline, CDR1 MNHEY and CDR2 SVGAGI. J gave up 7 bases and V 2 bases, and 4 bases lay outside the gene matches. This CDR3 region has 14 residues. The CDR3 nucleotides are TGTGCCAGCAGTTACGAGACTAGCGGGGTTGAGCAGTACTTC. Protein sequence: CASSYETSGVEQYF.